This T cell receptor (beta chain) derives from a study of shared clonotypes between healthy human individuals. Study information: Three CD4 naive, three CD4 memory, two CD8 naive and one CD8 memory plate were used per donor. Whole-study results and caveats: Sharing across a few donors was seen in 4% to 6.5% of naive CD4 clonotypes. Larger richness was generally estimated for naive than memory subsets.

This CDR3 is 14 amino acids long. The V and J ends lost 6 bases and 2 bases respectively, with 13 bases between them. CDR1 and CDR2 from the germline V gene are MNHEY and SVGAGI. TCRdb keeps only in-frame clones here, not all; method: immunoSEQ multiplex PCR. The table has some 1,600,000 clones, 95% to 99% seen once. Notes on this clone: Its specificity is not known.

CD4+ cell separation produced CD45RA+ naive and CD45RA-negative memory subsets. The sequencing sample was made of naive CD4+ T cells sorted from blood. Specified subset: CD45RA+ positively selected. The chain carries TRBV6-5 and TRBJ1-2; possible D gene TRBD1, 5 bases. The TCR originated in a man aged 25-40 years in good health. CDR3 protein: CASSRDRENYGYTF. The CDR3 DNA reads TGTGCCAGCAGCCGGGACCGGGAGAACTATGGCTACACCTTC.